Listed below are T cell receptor beta chains from one sample, sequenced in a study of T cells in localized non-small cell lung cancer. Sequencing was performed with immunoSEQ multiplex PCR; in TCRdb, only in-frame clones are kept and a portion is missing. The table has approximately 41,000 clones, over 75% seen once. The sequenced sample was PBMCs, obtained before any cancer treatment. The receptor source for this set is a woman aged 35-70 years with stage II lung adenocarcinoma. CDR3s include the opening cysteine and the closing phenylalanine or tryptophan. The D gene is left open where the match is weak. Clone size is stated in some rows and not others, as once, few, many or a class when expanded.

J,V,D,length,size,CDR3,DNA
TRBJ1-2,TRBV4-1,NA,18,NA,CASSQAESQGSANYGYTF,TGCGCCAGCAGCCAAGCGGAATCCCAGGGGTCAGCTAACTATGGCTACACCTTC
TRBJ2-1,TRBV5-1,TRBD2,16,NA,CASSLQREGPGNEQFF,TGCGCCAGCAGCTTGCAGCGGGAGGGCCCGGGGAATGAGCAGTTCTTC
TRBJ1-1,TRBV11-1,NA,13,NA,CASSLVGGTEAFF,TGTGCCAGCAGCTTGGTTGGGGGCACTGAAGCTTTCTTT
TRBJ2-2,TRBV28,TRBD1,17,NA,CASGLTTTGINTGELFF,TGTGCCAGCGGACTCACGACGACAGGGATTAACACCGGGGAGCTGTTTTTT
TRBJ2-3,TRBV7-8,TRBD2,19,once,CASSSDRGRLAGGVDTQYF,TGTGCCAGCAGCTCGGACAGGGGTCGACTAGCGGGGGGGGTAGATACGCAGTATTTT
TRBJ2-7,TRBV11-2,NA,13,NA,CASSQPGVYEQYF,TGTGCCAGCAGCCAACCGGGAGTTTACGAGCAGTACTTC
TRBJ2-3,TRBV11-3,NA,14,NA,CASSLAGRTDTQYF,TGTGCCAGCAGCTTAGCCGGCAGGACAGATACGCAGTATTTT
TRBJ2-7,TRBV7-9,NA,15,NA,CASSLEGGLSYEQYF,TGTGCCAGCAGCTTAGAAGGCGGCCTCTCCTACGAGCAGTACTTC
TRBJ2-1,TRBV19,TRBD1,13,NA,CASRETGIHEQFF,TGTGCCAGTAGGGAGACAGGGATCCATGAGCAGTTCTTC
TRBJ2-1,TRBV4-2,TRBD2,15,NA,CASSQDLAGVSEQFF,TGTGCCAGCAGCCAAGATCTAGCGGGAGTAAGTGAGCAGTTCTTC
TRBJ2-5,TRBV19,NA,14,once,CASSITLFQETQYF,TGTGCCAGTAGTATAACCTTATTCCAAGAGACCCAGTACTTC
TRBJ2-7,TRBV11-2,NA,15,once,CASSLGATSSYEQYF,TGTGCCAGCAGCTTAGGGGCTACGAGCTCCTACGAGCAGTACTTC
TRBJ2-3,TRBV28,NA,11,NA,CASRRTDTQYF,TGTGCCAGCAGAAGAACAGATACGCAGTATTTT
TRBJ2-3,TRBV19,NA,14,NA,CASSIPEGRNTQYF,TGTGCCAGTAGTATCCCGGAGGGCCGTAATACGCAGTATTTT
TRBJ1-3,TRBV18,NA,16,NA,CASSPLDRRSGNTIYF,TGTGCCAGCTCACCTTTGGACAGACGCTCTGGAAACACCATATATTTT
TRBJ2-1,TRBV7-9,TRBD1,15,few,CASSNNVGGLNEQFF,TGTGCCAGCAGCAACAACGTAGGGGGCCTTAATGAGCAGTTCTTC
TRBJ2-1,TRBV5-1,NA,13,NA,CASSLDGNNEQFF,TGCGCCAGCAGCTTGGACGGAAACAATGAGCAGTTCTTC
TRBJ2-7,TRBV6-6,NA,14,NA,CASSYTTPIREQYF,TGTGCCAGCAGTTATACGACACCCATCCGCGAGCAGTACTTC
TRBJ2-5,TRBV27,NA,14,NA,CASSHTRGQETQYF,TGTGCCAGCAGTCACACCAGGGGCCAAGAGACCCAGTACTTC
TRBJ2-3,TRBV7-2,TRBD2,17,NA,CASSSHRLAGVWDTQYF,TGTGCCAGCAGCTCCCATAGACTAGCGGGGGTCTGGGATACGCAGTATTTT
TRBJ2-5,TRBV7-6,TRBD2,16,NA,CASSSLSGGGIETQYF,TGTGCCAGCAGCTCTTTGAGCGGGGGGGGAATAGAGACCCAGTACTTC
TRBJ1-5,TRBV6-1,TRBD1,15,NA,CASSIVGQGGQPQHF,TGTGCCAGCAGTATCGTGGGACAGGGAGGTCAGCCCCAGCATTTT
TRBJ1-1,TRBV2,NA,14,NA,CASSERIGNTEAFF,TGTGCCAGCAGTGAAAGGATTGGGAACACTGAAGCTTTCTTT
TRBJ2-7,TRBV27,NA,15,NA,CAGSLGGGSLYEQYF,TGTGCCGGCAGTTTAGGAGGGGGAAGCCTCTACGAGCAGTACTTC
TRBJ1-2,TRBV19,TRBD1,13,NA,CASGNRGPYGYTF,TGTGCCAGTGGTAACAGGGGGCCCTATGGCTACACCTTC
TRBJ1-3,TRBV7-8,TRBD1,12,NA,CASSEQGDTIYF,TGTGCCAGCAGCGAACAGGGGGACACCATATATTTT
TRBJ2-1,TRBV27,TRBD2,18,NA,CASSLSPASGSHRNEQFF,TGTGCCAGCAGTTTATCGCCGGCTAGCGGGAGCCATAGGAATGAGCAGTTCTTC
TRBJ1-2,TRBV19,NA,13,NA,CATAGGGAMDYTF,TGTGCCACCGCCGGGGGGGGAGCTATGGACTACACCTTC
TRBJ2-7,TRBV27,NA,14,NA,CASSLWSRSYEQYF,TGTGCCAGCAGTTTATGGTCCAGGTCCTACGAGCAGTACTTC
TRBJ1-5,TRBV5-4,TRBD1,16,NA,CASSFGTGVGNQPQHF,TGTGCCAGCAGCTTTGGGACAGGGGTTGGAAATCAGCCCCAGCATTTT
TRBJ1-5,TRBV5-8,TRBD1,13,NA,CASSLGVYRGQHF,TGTGCCAGCAGCTTGGGTGTATACAGGGGCCAGCATTTT
TRBJ2-7,TRBV23-1,TRBD1,16,few,CASSPLGQGSIYEQYF,TGCGCCAGCAGTCCCCTGGGACAGGGTAGTATATACGAGCAGTACTTC
TRBJ2-5,TRBV28,NA,10,medium-sized,CASSRGTQYF,TGTGCCAGCAGTCGGGGGACCCAGTACTTC
TRBJ2-1,TRBV9,TRBD2,15,NA,CASSVGLADFNEQFF,TGTGCCAGCAGCGTAGGGCTAGCGGACTTCAATGAGCAGTTCTTC
TRBJ1-4,TRBV15,NA,14,NA,CATSRDYREGKLFF,TGTGCCACCAGCAGAGATTACAGGGAAGGAAAACTGTTTTTT
TRBJ2-5,TRBV7-9,NA,10,NA,CASSSTRTDF,TGTGCCAGCAGCTCCACCCGGACAGACTTC
TRBJ1-5,TRBV5-5,NA,14,NA,CASSFGYSNQPQHF,TGTGCCAGCAGCTTCGGTTATAGCAATCAGCCCCAGCATTTT
TRBJ2-3,TRBV5-1,NA,16,NA,CASSAVTGGSADTQYF,TGCGCCAGCAGTGCCGTAACAGGCGGTAGCGCAGATACGCAGTATTTT
TRBJ2-7,TRBV5-5,TRBD1,13,NA,CASSVDRAREQYF,TGTGCCAGCAGCGTTGACAGGGCTCGCGAGCAGTACTTC
TRBJ2-3,TRBV6-5,TRBD2,15,NA,CASRGGLAGTDTQYF,TGTGCCAGCAGGGGGGGACTAGCGGGCACAGATACGCAGTATTTT
TRBJ2-5,TRBV7-8,TRBD2,16,NA,CASSLELAGTLETQYF,TGTGCCAGCAGCTTAGAACTAGCGGGGACATTGGAGACCCAGTACTTC